This record covers a single T cell receptor beta chain. This clonotype was recorded a few times. Its cognate antigen has yet to be identified. Per-nucleotide qualities are absent, and no much larger clonotype sits a single base away. The source of the sample is a study of CD8 T cells in ankylosing spondylitis (dated by TCRdb to about 2017). About the investigation overall: To find TCR variants linked to disease, the study profiled T cell receptor beta repertoires in ankylosing spondylitis patients and healthy donors. The full study cohort was made up of about two dozen ankylosing spondylitis patients and about a hundred healthy donors. Samples of peripheral blood were taken, and for ankylosing spondylitis patients, synovial fluid was collected as well.

Sequencing used an Illumina HiSeq 2500. TCR beta libraries were prepared by quantitative 5'-RACE with molecular barcodes. In the paper's pipeline: To identify disease-linked TCR variants, a new computational method was used, one built on a probabilistic model of VDJ rearrangement. Using fastp trimming at Q25 and MiXCR clonotype assembly, TCRdb reanalyzed the public sequencing data and kept in-frame beta chains. Each entry is one CDR3 protein sequence, shown with its most common DNA and genes. TCRdb, not the original authors, processed these V and J calls. A total of approximately 150,000 distinct CDR3 sequences appear in this sample, around 43% of them only once. Clones ranked in the top ten supply roughly 15% of the sample. Findings and caveats that apply to the study as a whole: Some motif variants were previously reported in synovial fluid and blood of reactive arthritis patients, suggesting common disease-initiation mechanisms. According to the report, matched synovial fluid samples from ankylosing spondylitis patients were significantly enriched for the disease-linked clones. Blood from ankylosing spondylitis patients appeared to be characterized by a TCR beta motif composed of under 10 highly homologous amino acid variants. The disease-linked clones had a CD8+ phenotype and were found at relatively low frequencies in peripheral blood.

Synovial fluid samples were paired with blood samples taken from the same ankylosing spondylitis patients. Reading from cysteine to phenylalanine, the CDR3 counts 16 amino acids. Only the CDR3 region is kept as DNA, spanning 48 bases read in frame from base 1. The V end loses 3 bases and the J end loses 0 bases, and a stretch of 11 bases separates them. The sample taken for sequencing was synovial fluid, either unsorted or a sorted T cell fraction (not recorded which). Rearrangement joined TRBV12-3 or TRBV12-4 to TRBJ1-4; TRBD1 is possibly the D segment (5 matching bases). The sequence came from a male donor with ankylosing spondylitis. The nucleotide sequence reads as follows: TGTGCCAGCAGTTTGGTGTTGGGGGCAACTAATGAAAAACTGTTTTTT. This sequence encodes CASSLVLGATNEKLFF.